The present entry profiles one T cell receptor beta chain with its context. Measured with immunoSEQ multiplex PCR; TCRdb has only the in-frame clones, and not every one. Found here are some 320,000 clones, about 92% of them singletons; the top ten hold around 2.6%. These data come from a study of blood T cell repertoires in COVID-19. At the level of the study: Sources were T cells, B-cell-depleted T cells, or PBMCs; the material itself was cDNA or gDNA.

Germline trimming cut 6 bases from V and 0 bases from J; bases unmatched to any gene: 10. Germline loops: CDR1 MDHEN, CDR2 SYDVKM. This CDR3 contains 18 residues. Participant ages covered roughly 18 to 89 years across about 22 US areas. Membership in each cohort depended on participant-reported clinical history. The sequenced sample consisted of PBMCs or T cells enriched from blood (not recorded which). The rearrangement links TRBV28 to TRBJ1-4, with 10 positions matching TRBD1. The sequence derives from a man aged 60 to 75 who had recovered from COVID-19. The CDR3 spells CASRELGTGVATNEKLFF. CDR3 DNA sequence: TGTGCCAGCAGGGAGTTAGGGACAGGGGTTGCAACTAATGAAAAACTGTTTTTT.